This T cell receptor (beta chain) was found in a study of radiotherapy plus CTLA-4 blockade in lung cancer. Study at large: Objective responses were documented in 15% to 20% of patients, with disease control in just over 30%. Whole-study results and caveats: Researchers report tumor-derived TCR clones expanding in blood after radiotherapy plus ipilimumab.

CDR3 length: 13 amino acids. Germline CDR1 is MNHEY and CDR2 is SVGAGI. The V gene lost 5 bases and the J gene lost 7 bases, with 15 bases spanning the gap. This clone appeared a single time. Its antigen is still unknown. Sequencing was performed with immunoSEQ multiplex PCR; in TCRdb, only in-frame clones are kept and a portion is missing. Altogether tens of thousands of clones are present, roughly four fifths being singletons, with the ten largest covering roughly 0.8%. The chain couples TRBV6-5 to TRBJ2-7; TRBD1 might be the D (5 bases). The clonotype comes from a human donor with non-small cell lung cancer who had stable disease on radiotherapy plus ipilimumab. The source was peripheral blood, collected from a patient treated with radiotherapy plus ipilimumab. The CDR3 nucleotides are TGTGCCAGCAGTCGTGGGGAAAAGGGGGAGCAGTACTTC. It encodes CASSRGEKGEQYF.